Here is one T cell receptor (beta chain) with its context. Its antigen is unknown. Samples underwent the assay at deep level. Generated by immunoSEQ multiplex PCR, the TCRdb table keeps only in-frame clones and is missing some. The data hold approximately 2,000,000 clones, with 90% to 95% observed a single time. The data derive from a study of shared clonotypes between healthy human individuals. Study-wide findings and caveats: Owing to a small donor count, the genetic and exposure-history diversity represented was limited. In a handful of donors, around 4.5% of naive CD4 clonotypes appeared in common. Measured sharing among donors was expected to vary with sequencing depth.

CDR1 is MNHEY and CDR2 is SMNVEV in the germline V gene (reference sequence). This CDR3 comprises 16 residues. The trim removed 5 bases at V and 4 bases at J, leaving 7 bases unmatched. Naive CD8 cells were CD45RO-negative, positively selected for CCR7, excluding terminally differentiated effector memory CD45RA+ cells. The chain carries TRBV27 and TRBJ2-7; 14 nucleotides line up with TRBD2. This TCR came from a young man in good health. Some clones in this sample may be carry-over from other donors' samples. The sequenced sample consisted of naive CD8+ T cells from PBMCs. CDR3 DNA sequence: TGTGCCAGCAGTGGGACTAGCGGGAGTTTTGGTTACGAGCAGTACTTC. Translation gives CASSGTSGSFGYEQYF.